The next 28 T cell receptor beta chains were all read from a single sample in a study of PD-1 blockade in classical Hodgkin lymphoma. All the patients suffered relapse after autologous stem cell transplantation, and brentuximab vedotin exposure differed. The data were produced by immunoSEQ multiplex PCR, yet TCRdb's version contains in-frame clones alone and is incomplete. Found here are 19,000 or so clones, around 80% of them singletons; the top ten hold about 4.5%. Sequenced material: peripheral blood mononuclear cells (PBMCs), taken at baseline. All receptors come from a human donor with classical Hodgkin lymphoma.

This rearrangement joins TRBV27 to TRBJ1-5, with a weak D call TRBD1 (5 bases). This CDR3 is built from 12 residues. CDR1 MNHEY and CDR2 SMNVEV come from the germline V gene (reference sequence). V was trimmed by 8 bases and J by 5 bases, leaving 10 bases between them. In DNA, the CDR3 is TGTGCCAGCCGGGGGAGCCATCAGCCCCAGCATTTT. It translates to CASRGSHQPQHF.

The rearrangement links TRBV6-1 to TRBJ1-5, with a tentative D call TRBD1 (5 bases). CDR1 is MNHNS and CDR2 is SASEGT in the germline V gene. V lost 5 bases, J lost 9 bases, and 14 bases lay in between. This CDR3 contains 13 residues. DNA for the CDR3: TGTGCCAGCAGTAAAGGGGCGGGCAGGCCCCAGCATTTT. Translating gives CASSKGAGRPQHF.

The chain recombines TRBV7-9 with TRBJ2-1; D not certain. Germline V gene lookup returns CDR1 SEHNR and CDR2 FQNEAQ (reference sequence). V was cut by 7 bases and J by 1 base, with 11 bases left in between. The CDR3 spans 14 residues. The CDR3 DNA reads TGTGCCAGCACCTCCGTCAGTTCCTACAATGAGCAGTTCTTC. Amino acid sequence: CASTSVSSYNEQFF.

This chain connects TRBV6-6 to TRBJ1-3, with a possible D match to TRBD1 (5 bases). Trimming cost V 0 bases and J 2 bases, with 8 bases left between them. Germline CDR1 and CDR2: MNHNY and SVGAGI (reference sequence). This CDR3 region has 15 residues. CDR3 sequence: CASSYSQGAGNTIYF. Written as DNA, the CDR3 is TGTGCCAGCAGTTACTCTCAAGGGGCTGGAAACACCATATATTTT.

This rearrangement joins TRBV29-1 to TRBJ1-2; perhaps TRBD1 as D (5 bases). The CDR3 length is 13 residues. The V end was cut by 4 bases, the J end by 11 bases, with 20 bases between. Germline V gives CDR1 SQVTM, CDR2 ANQGSEA. CDR3 sequence reads: CSVVAQGHSPYTF. For the CDR3, the DNA is TGCAGCGTTGTGGCCCAGGGCCACTCTCCTTACACCTTC.

This chain joins TRBV7-2 and TRBJ2-3; D could derive from TRBD1 or TRBD2 (5 bases each). With 4 bases removed from V and 6 bases from J, the gap between germline ends came to 8 bases. CDR3 size: 12 residues. Germline V CDR1 and CDR2: SGHTA, FQGNSA. CDR3 in DNA: TGTGCCAGCAGCTCGGGGCCGGATACGCAGTATTTT. Encoded protein: CASSSGPDTQYF.

This chain connects TRBV7-2 to TRBJ2-5; possible D gene TRBD2, 5 bases. V shed 6 bases and J shed 4 bases, with 15 bases lying between them. This CDR3 has 14 residues. In germline, CDR1 is SGHTA, CDR2 FQGNSA. The CDR3 DNA sequence: TGTGCCAGCAGACCGGCGGGCGGAGGAGAGACCCAGTACTTC. Translation: CASRPAGGGETQYF.

The chain recombines TRBV4-2 with TRBJ2-7; either TRBD1 or TRBD2 may fit D (5 bases each). The CDR3 sequence is 14 residues long. Trimming removed 1 base at V and 3 bases at J, with 10 bases between. The germline V gene has CDR1 LGHNA and CDR2 YNFKEQ. DNA for the CDR3: TGTGCCAGCAGCCAAGTGGGACGGGTCTACGAGCAGTACTTC. It codes for CASSQVGRVYEQYF.

This clone was seen just once. The gene calls are TRBV7-2 and TRBJ1-1, with a possible D match to TRBD1 (5 bases). The germline CDR1 and CDR2 sequences are SGHTA and FQGNSA. The CDR3 is made up of 15 amino acids. V dropped 1 base and J dropped 1 base, with 10 bases sitting between them. The CDR3 nucleotides are TGTGCCAGCAGCTTAGTGGGGGTCTCGAACACTGAAGCTTTCTTT. It codes for CASSLVGVSNTEAFF.

The chain employs TRBV5-1 and TRBJ2-7, with a weak D call TRBD2 (6 bases). In germline, CDR1 is SGHRS, CDR2 YFSETQ. V shed 0 bases and J shed 5 bases, with 12 bases lying between them. CDR3 length: 14 amino acids. This CDR3 reads CASSLAGERDEQYF. The CDR3 bases are TGCGCCAGCAGCTTGGCGGGAGAAAGGGACGAGCAGTACTTC.

This clone was picked up one time. J is TRBJ2-4 and V is TRBV6-6; the D gene is possibly TRBD1 (7 bases). The V and J ends lost 6 bases and 6 bases respectively, with 15 bases between them. Germline CDR1 reads MNHNY; CDR2 reads SVGAGI (reference sequence). CDR3 length: 14 amino acids. CDR3 in amino acids: CASREGAGGNIQYF. CDR3 in DNA: TGTGCCAGCAGGGAGGGGGCAGGGGGAAACATTCAGTACTTC.

V and J are TRBV7-9 and TRBJ2-1; D is unresolved. The germline gives CDR1 SEHNR, CDR2 FQNEAQ (reference sequence). Trimming pared 4 bases from V and 7 bases from J, leaving 8 bases between. CDR3 length equals 12 residues. CDR3 sequence: CASSYRENEQFF. Written as DNA, the CDR3 is TGTGCCAGCAGCTACAGAGAGAATGAGCAGTTCTTC. Full variable domain (outside the CDR3, taken from reference TRBV7-9 and TRBJ2-1): DTGVSQNPRHKITKRGQNVTFRCDPISEHNRLYWYRQTLGQGPEFLTYFQNEAQLEKSRLLSDRFSAERPKGSFSTLEIQRTEQGDSAMYLCASSYRENEQFFGPGTRLTVL.

The chain links TRBV7-2 to TRBJ2-1; 12 nucleotides align to TRBD2. This CDR3 is built from 15 residues. After removal of 5 bases from V and 4 bases from J, the junction contained 3 bases not matched to a gene. Germline-derived CDR1 and CDR2 are SGHTA and FQGNSA. The CDR3 coding sequence is TGTGCCAGCAGCGTTACTAGCGGGGGGTACAATGAGCAGTTCTTC. Encoded protein: CASSVTSGGYNEQFF.

The J gene is TRBJ2-7, the V gene TRBV5-8, with D tentatively TRBD1 (5 bases). CDR1 and CDR2 from the germline V gene are SGHTS and YDEGEE. V was clipped by 4 bases and J by 4 bases, with 9 bases between them. The CDR3 covers 12 residues. The CDR3 DNA is TGTGCCAGCAGCCTGAGACAGTACGAGCAGTACTTC. Protein product: CASSLRQYEQYF. The variable domain in full, with the rest retrieved from reference TRBV5-8 and TRBJ2-7, is EAGVTQSPTHLIKTRGQQATLRCSPISGHTSVYWYQQALGLGLQFLLWYDEGEERNRGNFPPRFSGRQFPNYSSELNVNALELEDSALYLCASSLRQYEQYFGPGTRLTVT.

This chain uses TRBV30 with TRBJ2-3, with D possibly being TRBD1 or TRBD2 (8 bases each). CDR3 length: 19 amino acids. Trimming took off 1 base at V and 1 base at J, with 24 bases between the two ends. Germline V gene data show CDR1 as GTSNPN and CDR2 as SVGIG (reference sequence). CDR3 sequence reads: CAWSGQGAGGVTRTDTQYF. Here the CDR3 DNA reads TGTGCCTGGAGTGGCCAGGGGGCGGGGGGCGTAACTCGCACAGATACGCAGTATTTT.

V is TRBV5-4 and J is TRBJ2-2, with D tentatively TRBD1 (6 bases). V lost 4 bases and J 1 base, leaving 11 bases between the germline ends. CDR3 length: 15 residues. The germline V gene has CDR1 SGHNT and CDR2 YYREEE (reference sequence). The CDR3 DNA is TGTGCCAGCAGCGCGGACAGCGGGAACACCGGGGAGCTGTTTTTT. This codes for CASSADSGNTGELFF.

The rearrangement uses TRBV29-1 and TRBJ1-2; tentatively, D is TRBD1 (6 bases). There are 13 residues in the CDR3. Germline assignment: CDR1 SQVTM and CDR2 ANQGSEA. Between the trimmed V and J ends, which lost 7 bases and 1 base, there was a span of 13 bases. The CDR3 region is CSGTVFFNYGYTF. DNA for the CDR3: TGCAGCGGGACAGTTTTTTTTAACTATGGCTACACCTTC.

The chain has TRBV18 and TRBJ2-7; 12 bases align to TRBD1. The CDR3 is made up of 15 amino acids. J gave up 2 bases and V 1 base, and 0 bases lay outside the gene matches. In germline, CDR1 is KGHSH, CDR2 LQKENI. The CDR3 DNA sequence: TGTGCCAGCTCACCACGGGACAGGGGGCCCTACGAGCAGTACTTC. The encoded protein is CASSPRDRGPYEQYF.

V usage is TRBV5-1 and J usage is TRBJ1-2, with 7 bases identical to TRBD1. This CDR3 is built from 15 residues. V shed 0 bases and J 1 base; nucleotides not matched to a gene: 3. In germline, CDR1 is SGHRS, CDR2 YFSETQ. The CDR3 sequence is CASSLGQGLNYGYTF. The CDR3 DNA reads as TGCGCCAGCAGCTTGGGACAGGGTCTTAACTATGGCTACACCTTC.

Only a few counts were recorded for this clone. The J gene is TRBJ2-3, the V gene TRBV2; TRBD1 matches 11 bases. The V and J ends lost 6 bases and 2 bases, in that order; junction bases with no gene match: 13. The germline V gene has CDR1 SNHLY and CDR2 FYNNEI. The CDR3 consists of 18 residues. The CDR3 region has the DNA TGTGCCAGCAGGGGGATAAGGGACAGGGGGTGGTTCACAGATACGCAGTATTTT. Translation gives CASRGIRDRGWFTDTQYF.

The chain carries TRBV7-9 and TRBJ2-7, with 10 nucleotides matching TRBD1. V was clipped by 4 bases and J by 7 bases; unmatched bases: 10. The CDR3 sequence is 15 residues long. The V gene's germline CDR1 is SEHNR and CDR2 FQNEAQ (reference sequence). CDR3: CASSSPGTGVGEQYF. Here the CDR3 DNA reads TGTGCCAGCAGCTCCCCCGGGACAGGGGTGGGGGAGCAGTACTTC. The complete variable domain, with remaining parts taken from reference TRBV7-9 and TRBJ2-7, reads DTGVSQNPRHKITKRGQNVTFRCDPISEHNRLYWYRQTLGQGPEFLTYFQNEAQLEKSRLLSDRFSAERPKGSFSTLEIQRTEQGDSAMYLCASSSPGTGVGEQYFGPGTRLTVT.

The genes are TRBV2 and TRBJ1-4; 7 bases line up with TRBD1. There are 14 residues in the CDR3. CDR1 SNHLY and CDR2 FYNNEI come from the germline V gene. V lost 6 bases, J lost 5 bases, and 6 bases stayed unmatched. The CDR3 coding sequence is TGTGCCAGCAGAGACAGGGTCGGAAATGAAAAACTGTTTTTT. It encodes CASRDRVGNEKLFF. Drawing the rest from reference TRBV2 and TRBJ1-4, the complete variable domain is EPEVTQTPSHQVTQMGQEVILRCVPISNHLYFYWYRQILGQKVEFLVSFYNNEISEKSEIFDDQFSVERPDGSNFTLKIRSTKLEDSAMYFCASRDRVGNEKLFFGSGTQLSVL.

V usage is TRBV13 and J usage is TRBJ2-7; D gene unclear. The germline V and J ends were trimmed by 5 bases and 0 bases, with 5 bases remaining between them. The CDR3 extends over 12 amino acids. Germline CDR1 PRHDT, CDR2 FYEKMQ (reference sequence). The DNA of the CDR3 is TGTGCCAGCAGCCCGAACTCCTACGAGCAGTACTTC. As protein: CASSPNSYEQYF.

The chain employs TRBV5-1 and TRBJ2-7, with 9 bases fitting TRBD2. The CDR3 contains 14 residues. The V gene end was trimmed by 4 bases and the J gene end by 5 bases; junction bases not matched to a gene: 7. Germline-derived CDR1 and CDR2 are SGHRS and YFSETQ. CDR3 bases: TGCGCCAGCAGCCCGCAGGCGGGAGGGAACGAGCAGTACTTC. This gives the protein CASSPQAGGNEQYF.

V is TRBV29-1 and J is TRBJ1-5, with TRBD1 identical over 7 bases. This CDR3 is built from 12 residues. J was trimmed by 6 bases and V by 6 bases; bases with no gene match: 5. Germline V gene sequence: CDR1 SQVTM, CDR2 ANQGSEA. CDR3 residues: CSVRQGSQPQHF. CDR3 DNA sequence: TGCAGCGTACGACAGGGAAGTCAGCCCCAGCATTTT.

The V call is TRBV10-3, the J call TRBJ2-5; TRBD2 aligns across 14 bases. V trimming: 11 bases; J trimming: 4 bases; junction bases outside the gene matches: 3. The CDR3 has 13 residues. Germline V gives CDR1 ENHRY, CDR2 SYGVKD. For the CDR3, the DNA is TGTGCCTCGGGACTAGCGGGAGCAGAGACCCAGTACTTC. Translating it yields CASGLAGAETQYF.

CDR3 sequence: CASSPRLRGTEAFF. The CDR3 DNA reads TGTGCCAGCAGTCCTCGGTTGCGCGGAACTGAAGCTTTCTTT. The chain is built from TRBV27 and TRBJ1-1; D gene ambiguous. V was cut by 5 bases and J by 5 bases, with 15 bases left in between. This CDR3 is 14 amino acids long. Germline V lookup: CDR1 MNHEY, CDR2 SMNVEV (reference sequence).

This chain uses TRBV6-1 with TRBJ1-3; 8 positions agree with TRBD1. The CDR3 sequence is 15 residues long. With 0 bases clipped from V and 8 bases from J, the junction kept 6 bases outside the gene matches. Per germline, CDR1 MNHNS and CDR2 SASEGT. The CDR3 loop reads CASSEAWDRPYTIYF. The CDR3 nucleotides read TGTGCCAGCAGTGAAGCGTGGGACAGGCCTTACACCATATATTTT.